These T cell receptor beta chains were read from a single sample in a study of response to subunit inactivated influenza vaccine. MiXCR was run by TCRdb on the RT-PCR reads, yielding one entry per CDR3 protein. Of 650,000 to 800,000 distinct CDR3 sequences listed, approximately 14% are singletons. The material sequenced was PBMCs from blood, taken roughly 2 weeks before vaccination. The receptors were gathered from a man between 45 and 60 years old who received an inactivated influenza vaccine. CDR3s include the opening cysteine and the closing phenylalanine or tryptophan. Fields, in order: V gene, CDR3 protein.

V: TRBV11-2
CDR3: CASSSGRGASYNEQFF

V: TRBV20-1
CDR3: CSAKPTERVSYNEQFF

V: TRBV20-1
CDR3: CSASRRATSDYEQYF

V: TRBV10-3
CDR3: CAITGDSSSYEQYF

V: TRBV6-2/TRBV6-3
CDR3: CASSYTGVGIQYF

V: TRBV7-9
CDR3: CASSWGLGNEQFF

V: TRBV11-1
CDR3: CASSLDLPSGGYNEQFF

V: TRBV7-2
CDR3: CASSYTANDEQYF

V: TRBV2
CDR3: CASSEARGLSYEQYF

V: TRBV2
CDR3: CASVTGTGNTEAFF

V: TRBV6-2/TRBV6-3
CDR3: CAVKRENSNQPQHF

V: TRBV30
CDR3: CAWSWRRSTEAFF

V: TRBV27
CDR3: CASSPGTGVDEQFF

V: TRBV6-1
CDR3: CASSEGAGGSTDTQYF

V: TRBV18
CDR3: CASSPTENQPQHF

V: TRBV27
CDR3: CASKGLQGFFNEQFF

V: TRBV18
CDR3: CASSLDRKNIQYF

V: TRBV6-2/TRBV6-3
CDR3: CASSQMGLGWNEQYF

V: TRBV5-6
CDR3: CASSLGRIAYNSPLHF

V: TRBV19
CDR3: CASSNRDWTQYF

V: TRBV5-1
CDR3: CASSASLTENTEAFF

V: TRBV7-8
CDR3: CASEGYNEQFF

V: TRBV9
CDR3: CASSVRGGELAGGNEQFF

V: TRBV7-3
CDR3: CASSFGQTQETQYF

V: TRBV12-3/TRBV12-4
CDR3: CASSPGLAGRRNQPQHF

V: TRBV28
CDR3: CASSLSGGRGSYEQYF

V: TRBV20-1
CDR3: CSARPGLAADTQYF

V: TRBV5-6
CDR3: CASSLYSGAVNEQFF

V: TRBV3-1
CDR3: CASSQVLKTRYNEQFF

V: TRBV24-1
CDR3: CATSEGGQGTYEQYF

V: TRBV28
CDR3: CASSLLQALSPLHF

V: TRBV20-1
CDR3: CSARPLAATQETQYF

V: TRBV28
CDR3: CASSWTGSGNTIYF

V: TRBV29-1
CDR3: CSVEGRDYGYTF

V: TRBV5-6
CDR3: CASSLAPRSYEQYF

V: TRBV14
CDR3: CASSQATGTEAFF

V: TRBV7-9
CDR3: CASSQLADTGELFF

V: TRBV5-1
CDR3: CASSEGANQPQHF

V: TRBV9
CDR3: CASSVELQDTQYF

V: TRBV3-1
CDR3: CASSPGTSGSGDEQFF

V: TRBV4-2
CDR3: CASSQPGGDTGELFF

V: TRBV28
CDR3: CASSTRTGRSGNTIYF

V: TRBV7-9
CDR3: CASSPRGTNTGELFF

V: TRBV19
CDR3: CASSIAQELGETQYF

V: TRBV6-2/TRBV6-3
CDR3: CASRSTGGYGYTF

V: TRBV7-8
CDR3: CASRGGSSTGELFF

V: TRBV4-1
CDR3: CASSHPQKGMASRQDTQYF

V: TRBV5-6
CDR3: CASSLWNGGETQYF

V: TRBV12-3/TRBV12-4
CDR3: CASSTRGASTEAFF

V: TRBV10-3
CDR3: CAITPTGGVNEQYF

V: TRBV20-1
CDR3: CSARDLGSQETQYF

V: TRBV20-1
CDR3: CSASSRQAYEKLFF

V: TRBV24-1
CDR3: CATSDLSTDTQYF